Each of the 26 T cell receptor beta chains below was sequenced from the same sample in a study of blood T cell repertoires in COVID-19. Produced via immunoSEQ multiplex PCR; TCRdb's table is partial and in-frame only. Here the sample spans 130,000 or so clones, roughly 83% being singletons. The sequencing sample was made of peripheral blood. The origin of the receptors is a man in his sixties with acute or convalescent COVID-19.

The CDR3: CASSQEGLAEQYF. CDR3 nucleotide sequence: TGTGCCAGCAGCCAAGAGGGACTAGCGGAGCAGTACTTC. This chain uses TRBV3-1 (or the pseudogene TRBV3-2) with TRBJ2-7, with 10 bases identical to TRBD2. V was clipped by 0 bases and J by 7 bases; unmatched bases: 0. The CDR3 is made up of 13 amino acids. CDR1 and CDR2 from the germline V gene are LGHDT and YNNKEL (reference sequence).

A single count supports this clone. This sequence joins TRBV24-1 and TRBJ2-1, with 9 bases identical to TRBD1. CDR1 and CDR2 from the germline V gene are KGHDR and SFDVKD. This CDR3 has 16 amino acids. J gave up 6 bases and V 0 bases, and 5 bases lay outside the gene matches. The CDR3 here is CATSDLRDRDRNEQFF. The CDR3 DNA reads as TGTGCCACCAGTGATTTGCGGGACAGGGATCGCAATGAGCAGTTCTTC.

CDR3 DNA: TGCGCCAGCAGTCTGAACAGGAGCCCTAACTATGGCTACACCTTC. It encodes CASSLNRSPNYGYTF. The chain links TRBV5-1 to TRBJ1-2; possibly TRBD1 for D (5 bases). Trimming stripped 5 bases from V and 0 bases from J, with 14 bases between. CDR3 length: 15 amino acids. Germline V gene data show CDR1 as SGHRS and CDR2 as YFSETQ.

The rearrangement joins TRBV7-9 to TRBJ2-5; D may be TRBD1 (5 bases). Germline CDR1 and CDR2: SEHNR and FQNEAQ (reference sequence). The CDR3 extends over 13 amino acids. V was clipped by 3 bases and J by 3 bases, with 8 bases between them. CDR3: CASSLRTKETQYF. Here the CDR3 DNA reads TGTGCCAGCAGCTTGAGGACAAAAGAGACCCAGTACTTC.

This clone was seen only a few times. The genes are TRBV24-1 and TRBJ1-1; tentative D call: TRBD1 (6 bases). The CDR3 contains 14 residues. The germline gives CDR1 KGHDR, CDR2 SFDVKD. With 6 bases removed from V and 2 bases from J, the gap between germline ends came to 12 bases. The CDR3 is CATSRAGDNTEAFF. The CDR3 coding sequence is TGTGCCACCAGTAGGGCAGGGGATAACACTGAAGCTTTCTTT.

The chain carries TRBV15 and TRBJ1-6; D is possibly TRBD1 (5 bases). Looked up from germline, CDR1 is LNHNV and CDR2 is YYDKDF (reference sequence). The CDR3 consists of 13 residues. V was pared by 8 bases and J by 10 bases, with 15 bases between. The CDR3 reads CATARGGDSPLHF. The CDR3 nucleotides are TGTGCCACCGCTCGGGGCGGGGACTCACCCCTCCACTTT. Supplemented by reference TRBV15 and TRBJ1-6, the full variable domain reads DAMVIQNPRYQVTQFGKPVTLSCSQTLNHNVMYWYQQKSSQAPKLLFHYYDKDFNNEADTPDNFQSRRPNTSFCFLDIRSPGLGDTAMYLCATARGGDSPLHFGNGTRLTVT.

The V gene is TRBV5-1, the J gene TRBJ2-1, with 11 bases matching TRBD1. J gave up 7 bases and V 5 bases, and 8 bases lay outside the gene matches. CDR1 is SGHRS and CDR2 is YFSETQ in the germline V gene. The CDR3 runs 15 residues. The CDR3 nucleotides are TGCGCCAGCAGATGGGACAGGGGGTTTTATAATGAGCAGTTCTTC. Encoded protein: CASRWDRGFYNEQFF.

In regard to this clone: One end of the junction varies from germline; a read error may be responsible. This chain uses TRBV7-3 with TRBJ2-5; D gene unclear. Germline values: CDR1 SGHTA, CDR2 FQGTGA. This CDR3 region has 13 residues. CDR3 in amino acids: CASSLTPRETQYF. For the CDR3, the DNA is TGTGCCAGCAGCCTAACACCGCGGGAGACCCAGTACTTC.

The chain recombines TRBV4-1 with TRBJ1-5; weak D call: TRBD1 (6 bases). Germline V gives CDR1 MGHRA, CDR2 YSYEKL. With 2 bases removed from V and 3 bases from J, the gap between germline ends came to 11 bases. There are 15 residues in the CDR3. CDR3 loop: CASSQRGTVNQPQHF. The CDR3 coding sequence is TGCGCCAGCAGCCAAAGGGGGACGGTCAATCAGCCCCAGCATTTT.

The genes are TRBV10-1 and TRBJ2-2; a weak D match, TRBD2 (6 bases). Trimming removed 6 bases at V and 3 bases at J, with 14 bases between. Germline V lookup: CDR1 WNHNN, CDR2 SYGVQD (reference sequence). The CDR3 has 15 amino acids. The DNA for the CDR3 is TGCGCCAGCAGACCTGGGGGGACGGACACCGGGGAGCTGTTTTTT. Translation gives CASRPGGTDTGELFF.

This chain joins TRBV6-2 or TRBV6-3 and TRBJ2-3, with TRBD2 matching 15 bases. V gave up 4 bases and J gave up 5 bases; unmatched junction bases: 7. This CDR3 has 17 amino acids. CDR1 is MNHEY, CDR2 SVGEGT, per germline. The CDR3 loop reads CASSSRTSGRAVDTQYF. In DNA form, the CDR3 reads TGTGCCAGCAGTTCTAGGACTAGCGGGAGGGCCGTAGATACGCAGTATTTT.

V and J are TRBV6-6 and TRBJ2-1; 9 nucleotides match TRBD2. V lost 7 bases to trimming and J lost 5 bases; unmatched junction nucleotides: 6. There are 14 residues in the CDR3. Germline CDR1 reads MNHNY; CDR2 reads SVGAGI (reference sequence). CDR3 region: CASTIAGAHNEQFF. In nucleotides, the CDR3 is TGTGCCAGCACCATAGCGGGAGCGCACAATGAGCAGTTCTTC.

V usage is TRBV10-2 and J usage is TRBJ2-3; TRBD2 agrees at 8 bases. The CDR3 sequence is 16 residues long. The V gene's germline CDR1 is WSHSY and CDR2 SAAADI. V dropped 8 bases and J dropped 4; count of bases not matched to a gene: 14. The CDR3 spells CASRRGTAGGPDTQYF. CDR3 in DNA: TGCGCCAGCCGACGGGGAACGGCGGGGGGCCCAGATACGCAGTATTTT.

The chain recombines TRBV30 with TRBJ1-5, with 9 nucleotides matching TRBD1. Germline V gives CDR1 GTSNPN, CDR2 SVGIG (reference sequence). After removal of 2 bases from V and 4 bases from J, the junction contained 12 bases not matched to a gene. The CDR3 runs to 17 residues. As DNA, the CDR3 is TGTGCCTGGAGTTTCGGCGGGACAGGGAGATGGAATCAGCCCCAGCATTTT. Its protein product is CAWSFGGTGRWNQPQHF.

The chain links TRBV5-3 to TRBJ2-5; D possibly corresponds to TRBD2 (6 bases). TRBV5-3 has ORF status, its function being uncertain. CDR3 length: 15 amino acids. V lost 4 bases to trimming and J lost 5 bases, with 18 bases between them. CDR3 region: CARSRDCHPRETQYF. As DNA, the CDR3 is TGTGCCAGAAGCCGGGACTGCCATCCGCGGGAGACCCAGTACTTC.

In nucleotides, the CDR3 is TGTGCCAGCAGCGCATGGCGTTCGGGCAGGGACACCGGGGAGCTGTTTTTT. Its protein product is CASSAWRSGRDTGELFF. The J gene is TRBJ2-2, the V gene TRBV5-5, with D tentatively TRBD1 (5 bases). Deletions cut 4 bases from V and 3 bases from J, with 19 bases between. Per germline, CDR1 SGHKS and CDR2 YYEKEE (reference sequence). The CDR3 is 17 amino acids.

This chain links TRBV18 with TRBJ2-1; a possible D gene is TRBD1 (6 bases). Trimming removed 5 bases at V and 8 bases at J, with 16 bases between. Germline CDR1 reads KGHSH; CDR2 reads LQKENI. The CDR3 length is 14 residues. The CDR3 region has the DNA TGTGCCAGCTCAAGGGCAGGGGTTTTTTATGAGCAGTTCTTC. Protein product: CASSRAGVFYEQFF.

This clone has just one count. The CDR3 here is CASSLFPRAGEQYF. The CDR3 DNA reads as TGTGCCAGCAGCTTGTTCCCCAGGGCGGGGGAGCAGTACTTC. The chain carries TRBV5-6 and TRBJ2-7; the D gene is possibly TRBD2 (6 bases). The CDR3 covers 14 residues. V lost 1 base and J lost 7, with 15 bases in between. Per the germline V gene, CDR1 is SGHDT and CDR2 is YYEEEE.

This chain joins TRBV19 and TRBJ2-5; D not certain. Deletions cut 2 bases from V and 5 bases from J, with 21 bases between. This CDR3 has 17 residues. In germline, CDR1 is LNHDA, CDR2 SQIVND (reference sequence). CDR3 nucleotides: TGTGCCAGTAGTATAAGGTTGAGAAACTCAGAGGCGGAGACCCAGTACTTC. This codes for CASSIRLRNSEAETQYF.

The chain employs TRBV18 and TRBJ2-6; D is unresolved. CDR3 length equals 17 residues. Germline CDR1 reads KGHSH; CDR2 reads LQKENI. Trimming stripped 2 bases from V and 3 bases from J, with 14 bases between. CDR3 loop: CASSPVRVLGGANVLTF. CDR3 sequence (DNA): TGTGCCAGCTCACCAGTCCGGGTTTTAGGTGGGGCCAACGTCCTGACTTTC.

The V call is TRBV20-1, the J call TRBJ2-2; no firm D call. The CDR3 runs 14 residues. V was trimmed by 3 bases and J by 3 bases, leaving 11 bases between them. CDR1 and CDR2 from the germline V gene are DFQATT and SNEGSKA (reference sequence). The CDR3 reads CSASYNIDTGELFF. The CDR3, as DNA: TGCAGTGCTAGTTATAACATCGACACCGGGGAGCTGTTTTTT.

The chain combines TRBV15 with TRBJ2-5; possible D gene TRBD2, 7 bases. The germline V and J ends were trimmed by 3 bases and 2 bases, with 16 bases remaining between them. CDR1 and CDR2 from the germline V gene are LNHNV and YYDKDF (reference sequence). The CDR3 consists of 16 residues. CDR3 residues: CATSSTREGVQETQYF. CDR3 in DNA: TGTGCCACCAGCAGTACTAGGGAGGGGGTGCAAGAGACCCAGTACTTC. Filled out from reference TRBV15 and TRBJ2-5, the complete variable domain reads DAMVIQNPRYQVTQFGKPVTLSCSQTLNHNVMYWYQQKSSQAPKLLFHYYDKDFNNEADTPDNFQSRRPNTSFCFLDIRSPGLGDTAMYLCATSSTREGVQETQYFGPGTRLLVL.

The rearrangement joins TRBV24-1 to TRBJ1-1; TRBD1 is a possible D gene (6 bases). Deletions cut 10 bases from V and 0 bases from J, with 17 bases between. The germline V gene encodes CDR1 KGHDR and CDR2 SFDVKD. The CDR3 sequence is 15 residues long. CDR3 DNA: TGTGCCACACCGACAGGTTCGGCTGTGAACACTGAAGCTTTCTTT. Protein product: CATPTGSAVNTEAFF.

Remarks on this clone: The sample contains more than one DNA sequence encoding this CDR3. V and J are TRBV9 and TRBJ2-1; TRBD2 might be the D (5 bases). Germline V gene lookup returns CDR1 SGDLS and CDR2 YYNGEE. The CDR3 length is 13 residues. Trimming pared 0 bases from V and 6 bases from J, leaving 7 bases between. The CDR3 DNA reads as TGTGCCAGCAGCGTAGCCGGACTCAATGAGCAGTTCTTC. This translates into CASSVAGLNEQFF.

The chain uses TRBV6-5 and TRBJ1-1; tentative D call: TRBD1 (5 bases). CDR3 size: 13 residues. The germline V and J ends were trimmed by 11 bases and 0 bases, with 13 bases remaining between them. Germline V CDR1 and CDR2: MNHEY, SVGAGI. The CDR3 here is CAVPEGLNTEAFF. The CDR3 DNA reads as TGTGCCGTTCCGGAGGGGCTGAACACTGAAGCTTTCTTT.

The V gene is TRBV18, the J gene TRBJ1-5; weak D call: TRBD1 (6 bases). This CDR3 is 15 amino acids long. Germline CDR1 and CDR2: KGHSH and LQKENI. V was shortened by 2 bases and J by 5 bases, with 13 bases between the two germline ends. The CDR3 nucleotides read TGTGCCAGCTCACCAGGCGCGGGGGGCTATCAGCCCCAGCATTTT. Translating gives CASSPGAGGYQPQHF.